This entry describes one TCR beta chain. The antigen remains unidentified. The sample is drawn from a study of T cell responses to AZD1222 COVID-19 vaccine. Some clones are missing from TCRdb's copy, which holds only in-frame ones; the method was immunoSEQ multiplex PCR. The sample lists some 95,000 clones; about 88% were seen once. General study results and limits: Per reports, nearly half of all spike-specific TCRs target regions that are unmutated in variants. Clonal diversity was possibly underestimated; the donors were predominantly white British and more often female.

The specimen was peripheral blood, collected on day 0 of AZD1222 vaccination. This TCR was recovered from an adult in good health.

The CDR3 is CASTGTGATADYGYTF. Here the CDR3 DNA reads TGTGCCAGCACAGGGACAGGTGCCACCGCGGACTATGGCTACACCTTC. The chain recombines TRBV19 with TRBJ1-2, with 8 bases that match TRBD1. V lost 9 bases to trimming and J lost 3 bases; unmatched junction nucleotides: 15. CDR3 length: 16 amino acids. Germline values: CDR1 LNHDA, CDR2 SQIVND (reference sequence).